The rows below give T cell receptor beta chains drawn from one sample of a study of cytomegalovirus exposure and HLA in healthy donors. Profiled with immunoSEQ multiplex PCR; TCRdb holds only in-frame clones, not every one. Altogether some 200,000 clones are present, around three quarters being singletons, with the ten largest covering about 2.5%. Sequenced material: PBMCs. The receptors were sampled from a woman aged 45-59 years in good health and CMV-seronegative. The CDR3 runs from the conserved cysteine through the conserved F or W. Each record gives: clone size, V gene, J gene, D gene, CDR3 DNA, CDR3 protein. D genes are given only for firm matches. Only part of the rows carry a size: once, few, many, or a class if the clone is expanded.

size: NA
V: TRBV7-2
J: TRBJ1-1
D: NA
DNA: TGTGCCAGCACCCCCAGGGGCCGAGTGGGCACTGAAGCTTTCTTT
CDR3: CASTPRGRVGTEAFF

size: NA
V: TRBV14
J: TRBJ2-5
D: NA
DNA: TGTGCCAGCAGCCAAGGGACAGCCCTGGGGGAGACCCAGTACTTC
CDR3: CASSQGTALGETQYF

size: NA
V: TRBV28
J: TRBJ1-5
D: NA
DNA: TGTGCCAGCATGGGGGAGGCCAATCAGCCCCAGCATTTT
CDR3: CASMGEANQPQHF

size: NA
V: TRBV28
J: TRBJ2-3
D: NA
DNA: TGTGCCAGCAGTTCCTATGCTAGCACAGATACGCAGTATTTT
CDR3: CASSSYASTDTQYF

size: NA
V: TRBV14
J: TRBJ2-3
D: TRBD2
DNA: TGTGCCAGCAGCCAATCTTGGCGGACTAGCGGGGGGATGGATACGCAGTATTTT
CDR3: CASSQSWRTSGGMDTQYF

size: NA
V: TRBV5-1
J: TRBJ2-7
D: NA
DNA: TGCGCCAGCAGCTGGACAGATCACTACGAGCAGTACTTC
CDR3: CASSWTDHYEQYF

size: NA
V: TRBV18
J: TRBJ2-7
D: TRBD1
DNA: TGTGCCAGCTCACCCATACAGGGGAGCCACGAGCAGTACTTC
CDR3: CASSPIQGSHEQYF

size: NA
V: TRBV19
J: TRBJ1-1
D: TRBD1
DNA: TGTGCCAGTAGTTACAACCACAGGGGGAGGACTGAAGCTTTCTTT
CDR3: CASSYNHRGRTEAFF

size: NA
V: TRBV5-1
J: TRBJ2-3
D: NA
DNA: TGCGCCAGCAGCTCGGGGGGCGGTTTGGATACGCAGTATTTT
CDR3: CASSSGGGLDTQYF

size: NA
V: TRBV7-9
J: TRBJ2-1
D: TRBD2
DNA: TGTGCCAGCAGCTCGGGGACTAGCGGGGCTCCGAGCTCCTACAATGAGCAGTTCTTC
CDR3: CASSSGTSGAPSSYNEQFF

size: NA
V: TRBV6-5
J: TRBJ1-1
D: TRBD1
DNA: TGTGCCAGCAGGACAGGGCCTTACACTGAAGCTTTCTTT
CDR3: CASRTGPYTEAFF

size: once
V: TRBV18
J: TRBJ2-7
D: NA
DNA: TGTGCCAGCTCACCAGTTGAGAGTTACGAGCAGTACTTC
CDR3: CASSPVESYEQYF

size: NA
V: TRBV2
J: TRBJ2-5
D: TRBD2
DNA: TGTGCCAGCATTATCGGGGGACTAGCGGGGGGGCAAGAGACCCAGTACTTC
CDR3: CASIIGGLAGGQETQYF

size: NA
V: TRBV28
J: TRBJ2-1
D: NA
DNA: TGTGCCAGCAGAGACCCACCGGGGTACAATGAGCAGTTCTTC
CDR3: CASRDPPGYNEQFF

size: NA
V: TRBV7-9
J: TRBJ2-1
D: TRBD2
DNA: TGTGCCAGCAGCTCCACGGGGACTAGCGGGGGCAATGAGCAGTTCTTC
CDR3: CASSSTGTSGGNEQFF

size: few
V: TRBV25-1
J: TRBJ2-1
D: NA
DNA: TGTGCCAGCAGTGAGAAAGCGAATGAGCAGTTCTTC
CDR3: CASSEKANEQFF

size: NA
V: TRBV28
J: TRBJ2-7
D: TRBD1
DNA: TGTGCCAGCAGTTTAGGGACAGGGGGATGGCAGTACTTC
CDR3: CASSLGTGGWQYF

size: NA
V: TRBV7-2
J: TRBJ2-1
D: TRBD1
DNA: TGTGCCAGCAGCTTAGAGGGGGACAGGTTCGATGAGCAGTTCTTC
CDR3: CASSLEGDRFDEQFF

size: NA
V: TRBV29-1
J: TRBJ2-1
D: NA
DNA: TGCAGCGTTGGAAGGGGGGGCCGGAGCAATGAGCAGTTCTTC
CDR3: CSVGRGGRSNEQFF

size: NA
V: TRBV7-6
J: TRBJ2-7
D: TRBD2
DNA: TGTGCCAGCAGCTTAGAAGCTAGCGGGCCCACCTACGAGCAGTACTTC
CDR3: CASSLEASGPTYEQYF

size: NA
V: TRBV7-9
J: TRBJ2-1
D: TRBD2
DNA: TGTGCCAGCAGCTCTCCTTTTGGCGGGAGCCACAATGAGCAGTTCTTC
CDR3: CASSSPFGGSHNEQFF

size: NA
V: TRBV7-2
J: TRBJ2-7
D: NA
DNA: TGTGCCAGCAGCTCCGTAGGGGGTGGTTGGGAGCAGTACTTC
CDR3: CASSSVGGGWEQYF

size: NA
V: TRBV5-5
J: TRBJ1-3
D: NA
DNA: TGTGCCAGCAGCCCGAGGACAGACCACCACTCTGGAAACACCATATATTTT
CDR3: CASSPRTDHHSGNTIYF

size: NA
V: TRBV7-2
J: TRBJ2-7
D: NA
DNA: TGTGCCAGCAGCTGGGGTATCCTCAAAGGGGACGAGCAGTACTTC
CDR3: CASSWGILKGDEQYF

size: NA
V: TRBV5-1
J: TRBJ1-6
D: TRBD1
DNA: TGCGCCAGCAGCTTGACTGGGACAGCGGTAAATTCACCCCTCCACTTT
CDR3: CASSLTGTAVNSPLHF

size: once
V: TRBV6-5
J: TRBJ2-1
D: TRBD1
DNA: TGTGCCAGCAGGCCCCGACAGGGGGCGTCATTAGAGCAGTTCTTC
CDR3: CASRPRQGASLEQFF

size: NA
V: TRBV7-2
J: TRBJ2-3
D: TRBD2
DNA: TGTGCCAGCAGCCCCCGGACTAGCGGGGCAGATACGCAGTATTTT
CDR3: CASSPRTSGADTQYF

size: NA
V: TRBV18
J: TRBJ1-1
D: NA
DNA: TGTGCCAGCTCACCACGGGCCAGCCCAAACACTGAAGCTTTCTTT
CDR3: CASSPRASPNTEAFF

size: few
V: TRBV18
J: TRBJ2-4
D: NA
DNA: TGTGCCAGCTCCCCCGATCCGGGATGGGCCAAAAACATTCAGTACTTC
CDR3: CASSPDPGWAKNIQYF

size: NA
V: TRBV6-5
J: TRBJ1-2
D: NA
DNA: TGTGCCAGCAGACCCCCGGCAGACAGGAATGGCTACACCTTC
CDR3: CASRPPADRNGYTF

size: NA
V: TRBV27
J: TRBJ2-7
D: TRBD1
DNA: TGCGCCAGCAGTCCTGACAGGGGCACCTTCGAGCAGTACTTC
CDR3: CASSPDRGTFEQYF

size: NA
V: TRBV7-6
J: TRBJ1-1
D: NA
DNA: TGTGCCAGCAGCTTAGCGGGCGAGAACACTGAAGCTTTCTTT
CDR3: CASSLAGENTEAFF

size: NA
V: TRBV7-9
J: TRBJ2-1
D: TRBD2
DNA: TGTGCCAGCAGCTTGACTAGCCAGCTGGGAGAGCAGTTCTTC
CDR3: CASSLTSQLGEQFF

size: NA
V: TRBV28
J: TRBJ2-5
D: NA
DNA: TGTGCCACCCGGGAGTCAGAGACCCAGTACTTC
CDR3: CATRESETQYF

size: NA
V: TRBV7-9
J: TRBJ1-1
D: NA
DNA: TGTGCCAGCAGCCCAAGGACAGTGAACACTGAAGCTTTCTTT
CDR3: CASSPRTVNTEAFF

size: NA
V: TRBV27
J: TRBJ2-2
D: NA
DNA: TGTGCCAGCAGTTTCTCCCCCCCCGGGGAGCTGTTTTTT
CDR3: CASSFSPPGELFF

size: NA
V: TRBV4-3
J: TRBJ1-5
D: NA
DNA: TGCGCCAGCAGCCCCTACCGGGGGGGGATGGGCAATCAGCCCCAGCATTTT
CDR3: CASSPYRGGMGNQPQHF

size: NA
V: TRBV2
J: TRBJ2-3
D: TRBD2
DNA: TGTGCCAGCAGTGACCCAGCGGGGGCCACAGATACGCAGTATTTT
CDR3: CASSDPAGATDTQYF

size: NA
V: TRBV7-9
J: TRBJ2-7
D: TRBD2
DNA: TGTTCCGTCGGGACTATCTCCTACGAGCAGTACTTC
CDR3: CSVGTISYEQYF

size: NA
V: TRBV28
J: TRBJ2-7
D: TRBD2
DNA: TGTGCCAGCAGATGGCCGGGACTAGACAACGAGCAGTACTTC
CDR3: CASRWPGLDNEQYF

size: NA
V: TRBV7-2
J: TRBJ2-3
D: TRBD2
DNA: TGTGCCAGCAGCCAAGCGGGAGGGCCCCCAGATACGCAGTATTTT
CDR3: CASSQAGGPPDTQYF

size: few
V: TRBV5-4
J: TRBJ2-7
D: NA
DNA: TGTGCCAGCAGCTTGGCGGCAGGGATGGACGAGCAGTACTTC
CDR3: CASSLAAGMDEQYF